These 8 T cell receptor beta chains share one sample of origin, sequenced in a study of T cells in Graves' hyperthyroidism and ophthalmopathy. Amplification of TCR beta CDR3 regions was performed using RNA transcripts as template. Researchers ran a first-round RT-PCR on the TCR CDR3 using the HTBI primer set. TCRdb passed the multiplex PCR reads through MiXCR, listing each CDR3 protein once. The repertoire holds hundreds of thousands of distinct CDR3 sequences, with approximately 13% as singletons. Material for sequencing was blood. These receptors originate from a woman younger than 30 with Graves' hyperthyroidism.

This clonotype was recorded many times. The genes are TRBV7-8 and TRBJ2-7; D gene unclear. The CDR3 runs 12 residues. The germline CDR1 and CDR2 sequences are SGHVS and FQNEAQ. V lost 5 bases and J lost 2, with 7 bases in between. For the CDR3, the DNA is TGTGCCAGCAGCGCCCACCCCTACGAGCAGTACTTC. Translating it yields CASSAHPYEQYF.

The table lists this clonotype with a few counts. The rearrangement links TRBV18 to TRBJ2-6, with no clear D. The germline V gene has CDR1 KGHSH and CDR2 LQKENI. The CDR3 is made up of 17 amino acids. Between the trimmed V and J ends, which lost 0 bases and 0 bases, there was a span of 9 bases. The CDR3 nucleotides are TGTGCCAGCTCACCACCGATAGGGTCCTCTGGGGCCAACGTCCTGACTTTC. Amino acid sequence: CASSPPIGSSGANVLTF.

This clonotype showed up just a few times. A clone one base away is much larger, so this may be a read error. The chain couples TRBV6-6 to TRBJ2-7; perhaps TRBD2 as D (6 bases). The CDR3 has 15 residues. The ends were cut back, 0 bases at V and 6 bases at J, with 15 bases in the middle. Germline V lookup: CDR1 MNHNY, CDR2 SVGAGI (reference sequence). The CDR3 coding sequence is TGTGCCAGCAGTTACTCGGAAGGGAGGCCCTCCGAGCAGTACTTC. Residues: CASSYSEGRPSEQYF.

The chain joins TRBV9 to TRBJ1-2; D unclear. This CDR3 contains 14 residues. V was shortened by 4 bases and J by 2 bases, with 12 bases between the two germline ends. The germline V gene has CDR1 SGDLS and CDR2 YYNGEE. The CDR3 DNA reads TGTGCCAGCAGCCCCCTTGGAGGGAACTATGGCTACACCTTC. This encodes CASSPLGGNYGYTF.

In its sample, this clonotype was seen many times. V is TRBV3-1 and J is TRBJ2-1; possibly TRBD1 for D (5 bases). CDR1 LGHDT and CDR2 YNNKEL come from the germline V gene (reference sequence). Trimming removed 7 bases from V and 3 bases from J, with 16 bases in between. The CDR3 totals 15 residues. The CDR3 protein is CASTRGQVNYNEQFF. The CDR3 DNA reads as TGTGCCAGCACTAGGGGTCAGGTGAACTACAATGAGCAGTTCTTC.

This clonotype was recorded many times. V and J are TRBV6-1 and TRBJ1-6, with 7 nucleotides matching TRBD1. With V trimmed by 7 bases and J by 9 bases, 12 bases remained unmatched. This CDR3 has 15 residues. CDR1 is MNHNS and CDR2 is SASEGT in the germline V gene. CDR3 DNA: TGTGCCAGCAACTCGGGACAGTGGGTTAGTTCACCCCTCCACTTT. Translated, it gives CASNSGQWVSSPLHF.

This clonotype has at least ten counts. DNA of the CDR3: TGTGCCAGCAGTTACGCCCCAGGCTCGGGCCTCCAAGAGACCCAGTACTTC. Its translation is CASSYAPGSGLQETQYF. The chain combines TRBV6-1 with TRBJ2-5; no reliable D call. V was trimmed by 5 bases and J by 1 base, leaving 20 bases between them. The CDR3 is 17 amino acids. The germline CDR1 and CDR2 sequences are MNHNS and SASEGT.

This clonotype has a count of ten or more. The chain employs TRBV14 and TRBJ2-3; no firm D call. Deletions cut 0 bases from V and 6 bases from J, with 13 bases between. Germline V CDR1 and CDR2: SGHDN, FVKESK. The length of the CDR3 is 15 residues. CDR3 DNA sequence: TGTGCCAGCAGCCAAGAATCCGAGGCCCCGGATACGCAGTATTTT. Translated, it gives CASSQESEAPDTQYF.